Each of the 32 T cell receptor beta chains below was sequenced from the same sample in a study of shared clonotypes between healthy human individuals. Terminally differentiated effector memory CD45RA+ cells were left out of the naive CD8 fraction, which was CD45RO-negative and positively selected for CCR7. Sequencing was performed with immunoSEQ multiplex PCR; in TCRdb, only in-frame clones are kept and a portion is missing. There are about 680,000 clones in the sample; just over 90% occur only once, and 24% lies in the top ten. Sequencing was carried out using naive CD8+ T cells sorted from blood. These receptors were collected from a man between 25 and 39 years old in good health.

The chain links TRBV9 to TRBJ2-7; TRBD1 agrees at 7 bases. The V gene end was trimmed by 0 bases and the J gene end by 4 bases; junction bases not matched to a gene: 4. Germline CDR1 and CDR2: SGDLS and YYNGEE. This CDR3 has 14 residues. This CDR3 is CASSVAQGEYEQYF. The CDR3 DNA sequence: TGTGCCAGCAGCGTAGCCCAGGGGGAATACGAGCAGTACTTC.

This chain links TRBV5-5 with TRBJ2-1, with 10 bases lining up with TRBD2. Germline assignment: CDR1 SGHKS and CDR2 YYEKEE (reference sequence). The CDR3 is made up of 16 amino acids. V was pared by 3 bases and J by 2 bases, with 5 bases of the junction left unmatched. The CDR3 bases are TGTGCCAGCAGCTGGCGGACTAGCGGACCCTACAATGAGCAGTTCTTC. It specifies CASSWRTSGPYNEQFF. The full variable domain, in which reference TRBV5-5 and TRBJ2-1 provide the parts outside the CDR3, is DAGVTQSPTHLIKTRGQQVTLRCSPISGHKSVSWYQQVLGQGPQFIFQYYEKEERGRGNFPDRFSARQFPNYSSELNVNALLLGDSALYLCASSWRTSGPYNEQFFGPGTRLTVL.

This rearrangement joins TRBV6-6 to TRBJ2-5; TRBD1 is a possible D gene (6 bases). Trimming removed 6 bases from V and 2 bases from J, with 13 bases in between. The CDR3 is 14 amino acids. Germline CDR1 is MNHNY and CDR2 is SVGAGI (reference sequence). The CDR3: CASSGTLQQETQYF. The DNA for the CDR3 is TGTGCCAGCAGCGGGACACTTCAACAAGAGACCCAGTACTTC.

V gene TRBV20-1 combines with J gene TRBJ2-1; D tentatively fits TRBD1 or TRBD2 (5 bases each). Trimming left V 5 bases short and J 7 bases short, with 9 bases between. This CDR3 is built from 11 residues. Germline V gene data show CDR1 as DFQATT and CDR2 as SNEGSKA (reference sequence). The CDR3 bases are TGCAGTGCTGGGGGACGAAATGAGCAGTTCTTC. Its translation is CSAGGRNEQFF.

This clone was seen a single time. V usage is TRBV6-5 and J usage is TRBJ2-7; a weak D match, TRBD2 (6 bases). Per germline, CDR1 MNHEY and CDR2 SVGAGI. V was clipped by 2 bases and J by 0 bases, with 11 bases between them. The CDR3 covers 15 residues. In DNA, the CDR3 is TGTGCCAGCAGTTACCTGTCCGGGAGCTCCTACGAGCAGTACTTC. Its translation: CASSYLSGSSYEQYF.

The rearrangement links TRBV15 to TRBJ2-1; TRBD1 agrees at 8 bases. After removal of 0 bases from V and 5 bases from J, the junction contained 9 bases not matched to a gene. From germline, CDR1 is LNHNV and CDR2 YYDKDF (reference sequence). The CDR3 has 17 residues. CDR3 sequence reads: CATSRDWGTGGDNEQFF. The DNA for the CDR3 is TGTGCCACCAGCAGAGATTGGGGGACAGGTGGCGACAATGAGCAGTTCTTC.

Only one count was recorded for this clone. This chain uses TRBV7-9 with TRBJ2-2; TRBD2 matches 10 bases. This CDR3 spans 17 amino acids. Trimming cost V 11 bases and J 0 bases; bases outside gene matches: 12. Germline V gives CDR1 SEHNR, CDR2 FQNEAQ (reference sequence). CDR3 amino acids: CAAATELAGSNTGELFF. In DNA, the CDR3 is TGTGCCGCAGCAACCGAACTAGCGGGATCGAACACCGGGGAGCTGTTTTTT.

The CDR3 is CAWSVGRPYEQYF. The CDR3 region has the DNA TGTGCCTGGAGTGTAGGTCGTCCCTACGAGCAGTACTTC. The gene calls are TRBV30 and TRBJ2-7; D is unclear. Germline loops: CDR1 GTSNPN, CDR2 SVGIG (reference sequence). Trimming took off 0 bases at V and 2 bases at J, with 8 bases between the two ends. The CDR3 consists of 13 residues.

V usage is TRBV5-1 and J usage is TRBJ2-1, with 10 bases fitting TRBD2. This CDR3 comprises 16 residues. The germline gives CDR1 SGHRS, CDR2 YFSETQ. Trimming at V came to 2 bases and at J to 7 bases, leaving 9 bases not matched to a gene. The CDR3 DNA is TGCGCCAGCAGCTTAGCGCTAGCGGGAGTTAGGAATGAGCAGTTCTTC. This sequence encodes CASSLALAGVRNEQFF.

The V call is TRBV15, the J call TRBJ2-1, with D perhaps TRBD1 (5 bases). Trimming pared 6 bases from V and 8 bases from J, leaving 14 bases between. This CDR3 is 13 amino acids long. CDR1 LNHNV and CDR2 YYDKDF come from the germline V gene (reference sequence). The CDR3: CATSLGAADEQFF. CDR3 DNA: TGTGCCACCAGTCTAGGGGCGGCGGATGAGCAGTTCTTC.

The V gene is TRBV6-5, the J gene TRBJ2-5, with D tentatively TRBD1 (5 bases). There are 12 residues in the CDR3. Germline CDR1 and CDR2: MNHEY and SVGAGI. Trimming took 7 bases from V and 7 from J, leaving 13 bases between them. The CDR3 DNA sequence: TGTGCCAGCATGGTAGGGGCCGGGACCCAGTACTTC. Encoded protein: CASMVGAGTQYF.

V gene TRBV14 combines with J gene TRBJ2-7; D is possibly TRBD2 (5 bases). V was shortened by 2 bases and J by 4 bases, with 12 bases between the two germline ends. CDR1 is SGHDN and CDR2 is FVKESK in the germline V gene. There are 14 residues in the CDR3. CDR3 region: CASSQRARRYEQYF. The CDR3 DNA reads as TGTGCCAGCAGCCAACGGGCACGGAGGTACGAGCAGTACTTC.

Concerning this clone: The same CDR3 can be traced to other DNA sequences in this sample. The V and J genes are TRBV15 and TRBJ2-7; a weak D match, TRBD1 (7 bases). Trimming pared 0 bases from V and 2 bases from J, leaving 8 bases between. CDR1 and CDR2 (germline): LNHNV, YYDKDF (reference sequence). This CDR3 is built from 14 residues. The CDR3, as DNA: TGTGCCACCAGCAGAGACAGGGGGGCCTACGAGCAGTACTTC. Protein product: CATSRDRGAYEQYF.

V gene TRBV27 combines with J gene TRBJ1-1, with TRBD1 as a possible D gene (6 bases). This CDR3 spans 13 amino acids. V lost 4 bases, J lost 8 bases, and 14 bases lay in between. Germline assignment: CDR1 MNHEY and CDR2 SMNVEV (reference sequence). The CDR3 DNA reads TGTGCCAGCAGTTGGGGTGGGACACAAGAAGCTTTCTTT. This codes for CASSWGGTQEAFF.

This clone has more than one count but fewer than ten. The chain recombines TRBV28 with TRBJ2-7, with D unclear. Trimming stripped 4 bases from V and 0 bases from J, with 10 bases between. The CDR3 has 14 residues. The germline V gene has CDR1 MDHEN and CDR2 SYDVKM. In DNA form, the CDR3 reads TGTGCCAGCAGTTCCCCAGTATACTCCTACGAGCAGTACTTC. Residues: CASSSPVYSYEQYF.

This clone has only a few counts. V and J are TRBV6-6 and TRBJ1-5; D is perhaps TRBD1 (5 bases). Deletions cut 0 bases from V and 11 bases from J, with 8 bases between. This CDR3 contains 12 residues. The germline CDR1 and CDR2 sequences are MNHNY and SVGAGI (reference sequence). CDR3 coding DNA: TGTGCCAGCAGTTACTCAGTCAGGGCCCAGCATTTT. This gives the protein CASSYSVRAQHF.

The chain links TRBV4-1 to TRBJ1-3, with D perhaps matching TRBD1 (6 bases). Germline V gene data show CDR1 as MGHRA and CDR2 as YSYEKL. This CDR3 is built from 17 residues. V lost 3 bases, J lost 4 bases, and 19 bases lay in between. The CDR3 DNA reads TGCGCCAGCAGCCAGGGGGGCCACAGGACAGAAGGAAACACCATATATTTT. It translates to CASSQGGHRTEGNTIYF.

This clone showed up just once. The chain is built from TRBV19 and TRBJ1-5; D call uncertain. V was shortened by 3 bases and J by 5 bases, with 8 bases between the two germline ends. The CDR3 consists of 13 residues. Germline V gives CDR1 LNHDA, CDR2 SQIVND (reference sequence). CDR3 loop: CASSIFPYQPQHF. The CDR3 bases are TGTGCCAGTAGTATTTTCCCCTATCAGCCCCAGCATTTT.

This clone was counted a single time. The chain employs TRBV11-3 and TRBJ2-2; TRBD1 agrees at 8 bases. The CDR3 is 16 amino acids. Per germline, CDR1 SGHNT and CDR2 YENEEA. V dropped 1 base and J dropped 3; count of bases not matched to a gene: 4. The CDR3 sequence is CASSLGGQGYTGELFF. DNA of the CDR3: TGTGCCAGCAGCTTAGGAGGACAGGGTTACACCGGGGAGCTGTTTTTT.

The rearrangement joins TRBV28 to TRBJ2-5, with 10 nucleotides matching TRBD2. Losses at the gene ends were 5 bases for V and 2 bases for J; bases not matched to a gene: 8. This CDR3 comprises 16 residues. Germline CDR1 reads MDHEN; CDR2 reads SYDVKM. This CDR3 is CASSVAGGTNQETQYF. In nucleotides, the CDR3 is TGTGCCAGCAGTGTAGCGGGAGGTACGAATCAAGAGACCCAGTACTTC.

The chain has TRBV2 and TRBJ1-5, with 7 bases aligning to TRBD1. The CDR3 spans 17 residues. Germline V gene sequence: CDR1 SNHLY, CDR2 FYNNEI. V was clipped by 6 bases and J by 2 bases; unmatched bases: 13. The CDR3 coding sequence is TGTGCCAGCAGGGAGAGGGGGCAGGGATACGGCAATCAGCCCCAGCATTTT. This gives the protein CASRERGQGYGNQPQHF.

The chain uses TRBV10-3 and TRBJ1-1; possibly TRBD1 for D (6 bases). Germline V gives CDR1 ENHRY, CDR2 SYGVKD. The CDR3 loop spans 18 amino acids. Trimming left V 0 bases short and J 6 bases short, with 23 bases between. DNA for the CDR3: TGTGCCATCAGTGAGTCGGGTATATCGGGGGGCGCATTATCTGAAGCTTTCTTT. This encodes CAISESGISGGALSEAFF.

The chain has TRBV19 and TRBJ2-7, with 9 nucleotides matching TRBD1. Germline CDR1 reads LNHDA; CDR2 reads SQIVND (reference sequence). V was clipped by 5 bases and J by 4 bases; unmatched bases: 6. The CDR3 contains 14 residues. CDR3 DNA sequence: TGTGCCAGTAGTCACGGGACAGGGCCTTACGAGCAGTACTTC. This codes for CASSHGTGPYEQYF. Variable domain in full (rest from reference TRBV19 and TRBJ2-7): DGGITQSPKYLFRKEGQNVTLSCEQNLNHDAMYWYRQDPGQGLRLIYYSQIVNDFQKGDIAEGYSVSREKKESFPLTVTSAQKNPTAFYLCASSHGTGPYEQYFGPGTRLTVT.

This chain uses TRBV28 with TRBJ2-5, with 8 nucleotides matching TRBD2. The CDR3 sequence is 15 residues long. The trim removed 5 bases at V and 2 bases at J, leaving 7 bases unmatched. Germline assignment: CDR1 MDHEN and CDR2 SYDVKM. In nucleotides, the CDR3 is TGTGCCAGCAGTGAGCCGGGACTAGAACAAGAGACCCAGTACTTC. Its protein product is CASSEPGLEQETQYF.

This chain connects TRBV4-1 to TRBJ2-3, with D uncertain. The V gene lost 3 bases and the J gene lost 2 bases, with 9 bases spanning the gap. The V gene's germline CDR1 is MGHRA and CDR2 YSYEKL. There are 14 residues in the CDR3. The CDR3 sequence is CASSHGLNTDTQYF. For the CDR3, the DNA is TGCGCCAGCAGCCATGGTCTGAACACAGATACGCAGTATTTT.

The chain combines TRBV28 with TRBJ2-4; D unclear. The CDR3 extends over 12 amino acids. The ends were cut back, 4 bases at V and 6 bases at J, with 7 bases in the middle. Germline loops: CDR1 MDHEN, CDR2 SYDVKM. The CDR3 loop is CASSSTANIQYF. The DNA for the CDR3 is TGTGCCAGCAGTTCTACCGCAAACATTCAGTACTTC.

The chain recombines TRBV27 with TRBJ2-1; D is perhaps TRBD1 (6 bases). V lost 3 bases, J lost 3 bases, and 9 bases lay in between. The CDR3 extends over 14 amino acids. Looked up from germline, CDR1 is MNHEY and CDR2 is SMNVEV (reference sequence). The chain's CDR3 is CASSLQGHYNEQFF. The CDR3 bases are TGTGCCAGCAGTTTGCAGGGACACTACAATGAGCAGTTCTTC.

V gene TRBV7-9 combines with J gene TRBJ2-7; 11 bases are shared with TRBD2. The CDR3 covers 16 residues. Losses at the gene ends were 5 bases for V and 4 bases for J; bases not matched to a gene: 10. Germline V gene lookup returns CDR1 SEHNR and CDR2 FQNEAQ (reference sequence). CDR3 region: CASSPLAGGALYEQYF. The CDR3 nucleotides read TGTGCCAGCAGCCCATTAGCGGGAGGGGCTTTATACGAGCAGTACTTC.

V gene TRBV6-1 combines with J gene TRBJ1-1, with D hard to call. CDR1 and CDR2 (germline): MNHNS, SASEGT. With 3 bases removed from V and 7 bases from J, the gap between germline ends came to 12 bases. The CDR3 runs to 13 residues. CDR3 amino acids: CASSEEGSLEAFF. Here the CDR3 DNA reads TGTGCCAGCAGTGAGGAGGGTTCCCTTGAAGCTTTCTTT.

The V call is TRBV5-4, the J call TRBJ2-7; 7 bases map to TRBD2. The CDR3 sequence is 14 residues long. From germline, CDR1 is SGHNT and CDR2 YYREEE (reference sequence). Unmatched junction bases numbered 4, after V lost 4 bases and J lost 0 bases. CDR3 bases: TGTGCCAGCAGCCCACAGCGGGACTCCTACGAGCAGTACTTC. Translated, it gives CASSPQRDSYEQYF.

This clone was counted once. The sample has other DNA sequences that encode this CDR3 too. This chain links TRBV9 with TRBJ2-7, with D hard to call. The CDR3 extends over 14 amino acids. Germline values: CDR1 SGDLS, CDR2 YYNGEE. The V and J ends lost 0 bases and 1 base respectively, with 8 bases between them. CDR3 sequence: CASSVGGPSYEQYF. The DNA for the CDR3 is TGTGCCAGCAGCGTAGGGGGTCCTTCCTACGAGCAGTACTTC.

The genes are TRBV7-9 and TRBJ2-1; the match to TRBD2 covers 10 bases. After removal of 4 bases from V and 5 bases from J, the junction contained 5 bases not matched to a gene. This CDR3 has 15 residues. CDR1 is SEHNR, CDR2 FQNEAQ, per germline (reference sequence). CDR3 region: CASSWWTSGHNEQFF. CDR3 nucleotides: TGTGCCAGCAGCTGGTGGACTAGCGGACACAATGAGCAGTTCTTC.